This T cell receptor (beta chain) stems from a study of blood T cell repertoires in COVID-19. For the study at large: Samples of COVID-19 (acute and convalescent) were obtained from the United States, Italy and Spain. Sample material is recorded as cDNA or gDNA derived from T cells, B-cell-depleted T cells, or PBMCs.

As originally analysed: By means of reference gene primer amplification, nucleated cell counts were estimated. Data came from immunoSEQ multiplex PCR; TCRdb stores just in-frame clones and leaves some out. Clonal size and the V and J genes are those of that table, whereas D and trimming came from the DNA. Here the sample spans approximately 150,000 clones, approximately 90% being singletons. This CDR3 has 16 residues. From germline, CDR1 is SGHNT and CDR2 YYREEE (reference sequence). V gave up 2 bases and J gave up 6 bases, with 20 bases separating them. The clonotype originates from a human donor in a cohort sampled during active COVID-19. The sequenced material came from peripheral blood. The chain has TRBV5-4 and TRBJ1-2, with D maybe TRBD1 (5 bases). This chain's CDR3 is CASSFDMRGPGDGYTF. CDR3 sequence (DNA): TGTGCCAGCAGCTTCGACATGCGAGGGCCGGGGGATGGCTACACCTTC. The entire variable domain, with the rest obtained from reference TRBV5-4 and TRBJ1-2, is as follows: ETGVTQSPTHLIKTRGQQVTLRCSSQSGHNTVSWYQQALGQGPQFIFQYYREEENGRGNFPPRFSGLQFPNYSSELNVNALELDDSALYLCASSFDMRGPGDGYTFGSGTRLTVV.